Included here is one T cell receptor (beta chain) sequence, with context. The antigen remains unidentified. This sample was taken from a study of T cell responses to AZD1222 COVID-19 vaccine. V was clipped by 11 bases and J by 5 bases; unmatched bases: 10. Germline loops: CDR1 MDHEN, CDR2 SYDVKM. CDR3 size: 13 residues. Assay used: immunoSEQ multiplex PCR; TCRdb lists only in-frame clones, some missing. This sample has approximately 150,000 clones; around 90% occur once, and the top ten carry around 1.5%. Points from the study as a whole: Repertoires were sampled only after the peak T cell response. Regions left unmutated in variants are reportedly the target of nearly half of spike-specific TCRs. Donors skewed white British and female; clonal diversity was possibly underestimated.

The sample here was peripheral blood, taken on day 0 of AZD1222 vaccination. The chain has TRBV28 and TRBJ1-2; 8 nucleotides match TRBD1. This receptor was identified in an adult in good health. The CDR3 nucleotides are TGTGCCGCCCACGACAGGGGTCGTTATGGCTACACCTTC. Protein: CAAHDRGRYGYTF.